These 11 T cell receptor beta chains share one sample of origin, sequenced in a study of blood T cells in healthy people across ages. PCR was performed a second time for about 6 to 12 cycles using a sample-barcoded 5' primer and a J-beta primer mix. TCRdb itself ran the 5' RACE reads through MiXCR, one entry per CDR3 protein. The sample has about 680,000 distinct CDR3 sequences, approximately 49% seen once. The specimen sequenced was blood. The receptor set was obtained from a woman aged 60-70 years in good health.

As DNA, the CDR3 is TGCAGTGCTCTTGCGGGAGTAACCTACAATGAGCAGTTCTTC. This sequence encodes CSALAGVTYNEQFF. The rearrangement joins TRBV20-1 to TRBJ2-1; 7 positions agree with TRBD2. Germline assignment: CDR1 DFQATT and CDR2 SNEGSKA (reference sequence). This CDR3 comprises 14 residues. The ends lost 5 bases at V and 2 bases at J; junction bases unmatched: 6.

The CDR3 spells CASSPTRTSGYNEQFF. In nucleotides, the CDR3 is TGTGCCAGCAGCCCGACACGGACTAGCGGTTACAATGAGCAGTTCTTC. The gene calls are TRBV7-3 and TRBJ2-1; 10 bases line up with TRBD2. The CDR3 runs to 16 residues. The J segment lost 4 bases and the V segment lost 5 bases, leaving 8 bases of the junction unmatched. Germline V gives CDR1 SGHTA, CDR2 FQGTGA.

V and J are TRBV2 and TRBJ2-3; D not resolved. The ends were cut back, 4 bases at V and 0 bases at J, with 8 bases in the middle. There are 14 residues in the CDR3. Germline V gene data show CDR1 as SNHLY and CDR2 as FYNNEI. Here the CDR3 reads CASSVITSTDTQYF. The DNA for the CDR3 is TGTGCCAGCAGTGTCATTACTAGCACAGATACGCAGTATTTT.

J is TRBJ2-4 and V is TRBV6-6; possibly TRBD1 for D (6 bases). The tail of the sequence fits TRBJ2-7 better, so the J call may be wrong. Per the germline V gene, CDR1 is MNHNY and CDR2 is SVGAGI (reference sequence). CDR3 length: 14 residues. The CDR3 is CASSQPGQIYEQYF. In nucleotides, the CDR3 is TGTGCCAGCAGCCAACCGGGACAAATCTACGAGCAGTACTTC.

The V gene is TRBV2, the J gene TRBJ2-2, with TRBD1 matching over 10 bases. This CDR3 comprises 14 residues. Trimming took 8 bases from V and 7 from J; bases not matched to a gene: 7. Germline CDR1 reads SNHLY; CDR2 reads FYNNEI. The CDR3 sequence is CASGETGGHGELFF. The CDR3 DNA reads TGTGCCAGCGGGGAGACAGGGGGCCACGGGGAGCTGTTTTTT.

This chain connects TRBV6-2 or TRBV6-3 to TRBJ2-5; tentative D call: TRBD2 (7 bases). Trimming removed 4 bases at V and 4 bases at J, with 16 bases between. The CDR3 sequence is 15 residues long. Germline CDR1 and CDR2: MNHEY and SVGEGT. In nucleotides, the CDR3 is TGTGCCAGCAGTTTAAGGGGGTTAGCGGGAGAGACCCAGTACTTC. Its protein is CASSLRGLAGETQYF.

The gene calls are TRBV30 and TRBJ2-5, with D tentatively TRBD1 (5 bases). The CDR3 runs to 13 residues. Trimming took 8 bases from V and 4 from J, leaving 17 bases between them. In germline, CDR1 is GTSNPN, CDR2 SVGIG (reference sequence). The CDR3 region is CAARLRGRETQYF. CDR3 in DNA: TGTGCCGCCCGACTTAGGGGTCGAGAGACCCAGTACTTC.

This chain joins TRBV30 and TRBJ2-5; TRBD2 matches 11 bases. Germline assignment: CDR1 GTSNPN and CDR2 SVGIG (reference sequence). Trimming took 0 bases from V and 7 from J; bases not matched to a gene: 7. This CDR3 has 15 amino acids. The CDR3 reads CAWSVTALAGGTQYF. Here the CDR3 DNA reads TGTGCCTGGAGTGTTACTGCGCTAGCGGGAGGGACCCAGTACTTC. Full variable domain (remainder filled in from reference TRBV30 and TRBJ2-5): SQTIHQWPATLVQPVGSPLSLECTVEGTSNPNLYWYRQAAGRGLQLLFYSVGIGQISSEVPQNLSASRPQDRQFILSSKKLLLSDSGFYLCAWSVTALAGGTQYFGPGTRLLVL.

This sequence joins TRBV5-1 and TRBJ2-4, with 12 bases that match TRBD2. CDR1 and CDR2 from the germline V gene are SGHRS and YFSETQ. This CDR3 has 17 residues. J was trimmed by 13 bases and V by 0 bases; bases with no gene match: 14. CDR3 loop: CASSLAQGLAGYNEQYF. CDR3 nucleotides: TGCGCCAGCAGCTTGGCCCAGGGACTAGCGGGCTACAATGAGCAGTACTTC.

This clonotype has at least ten counts. The rearrangement joins TRBV29-1 to TRBJ2-7, with D perhaps given as TRBD1 or TRBD2 (5 bases each). V was pared by 7 bases and J by 3 bases, with 13 bases between. CDR1 is SQVTM, CDR2 ANQGSEA, per germline. The CDR3 is 12 amino acids. The CDR3 loop reads CSGGRGDYEQYF. CDR3 coding DNA: TGCAGCGGCGGACGAGGGGACTACGAGCAGTACTTC.

J is TRBJ1-3 and V is TRBV7-2; D is unresolved. CDR3 length: 14 amino acids. Between the trimmed V and J ends, which lost 1 base and 3 bases, there was a span of 7 bases. Per the germline V gene, CDR1 is SGHTA and CDR2 is FQGNSA. The CDR3 nucleotides are TGTGCCAGCAGCTTAGTAGGACTTGGAAACACCATATATTTT. It translates to CASSLVGLGNTIYF. Looking up the rest from reference TRBV7-2 and TRBJ1-3 gives the full variable domain: GAGVSQSPSNKVTEKGKDVELRCDPISGHTALYWYRQSLGQGLEFLIYFQGNSAPDKSGLPSDRFSAERTGGSVSTLTIQRTQQEDSAVYLCASSLVGLGNTIYFGEGSWLTVV.